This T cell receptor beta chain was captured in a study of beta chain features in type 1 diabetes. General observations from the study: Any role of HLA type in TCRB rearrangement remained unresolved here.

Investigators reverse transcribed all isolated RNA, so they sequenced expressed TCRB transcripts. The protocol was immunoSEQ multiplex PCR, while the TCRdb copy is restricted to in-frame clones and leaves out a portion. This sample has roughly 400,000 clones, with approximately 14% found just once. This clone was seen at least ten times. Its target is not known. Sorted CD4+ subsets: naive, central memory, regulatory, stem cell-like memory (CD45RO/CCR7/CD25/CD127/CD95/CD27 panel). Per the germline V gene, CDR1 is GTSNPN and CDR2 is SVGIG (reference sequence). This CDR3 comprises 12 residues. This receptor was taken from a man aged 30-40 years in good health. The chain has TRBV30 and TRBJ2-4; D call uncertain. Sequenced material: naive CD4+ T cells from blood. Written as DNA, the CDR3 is TGTGGATGGTCTGTGGGCGAAAACATTCAGTACTTC. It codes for CGWSVGENIQYF.